This TCR beta chain emerged from a study of T cells after posttransplantation cyclophosphamide. Study-wide findings and caveats: Recipient CMV seropositivity and CMV reactivation strongly tracked TRB clonality. Tissue-infiltrating T cells from skin or gut overlapped little with blood T cells. Donor CD8+ memory clones often dominated recipient blood repertoires at later times.

This clone was recorded many times. Its target is not known. Treatment was busulfan-fludarabine conditioning, a marrow graft, and cyclophosphamide on days +3 and +4. Some clones are missing from TCRdb's copy, which holds only in-frame ones; the method was immunoSEQ multiplex PCR. This sample shows fewer than 12,000 clones and no singletons; around 14% rests with the ten largest. This clonotype was obtained from a female patient in her forties or fifties who received an allogeneic stem cell transplant from a related donor, was CMV-positive, and had no GVHD. A share of the T cells may be of graft donor origin. The sequenced sample was PBMCs, obtained after allogeneic stem cell transplant with posttransplant cyclophosphamide.

In DNA, the CDR3 is TGTGCCAGCAGCCAAGCCCCCGGGACTAGCGGTGGCGAGCAGTACTTC. Protein product: CASSQAPGTSGGEQYF. The chain joins TRBV4-2 to TRBJ2-7; 11 nucleotides match TRBD2. The ends lost 1 base at V and 6 bases at J; junction bases unmatched: 8. Germline-derived CDR1 and CDR2 are LGHNA and YNFKEQ. This CDR3 has 16 amino acids.